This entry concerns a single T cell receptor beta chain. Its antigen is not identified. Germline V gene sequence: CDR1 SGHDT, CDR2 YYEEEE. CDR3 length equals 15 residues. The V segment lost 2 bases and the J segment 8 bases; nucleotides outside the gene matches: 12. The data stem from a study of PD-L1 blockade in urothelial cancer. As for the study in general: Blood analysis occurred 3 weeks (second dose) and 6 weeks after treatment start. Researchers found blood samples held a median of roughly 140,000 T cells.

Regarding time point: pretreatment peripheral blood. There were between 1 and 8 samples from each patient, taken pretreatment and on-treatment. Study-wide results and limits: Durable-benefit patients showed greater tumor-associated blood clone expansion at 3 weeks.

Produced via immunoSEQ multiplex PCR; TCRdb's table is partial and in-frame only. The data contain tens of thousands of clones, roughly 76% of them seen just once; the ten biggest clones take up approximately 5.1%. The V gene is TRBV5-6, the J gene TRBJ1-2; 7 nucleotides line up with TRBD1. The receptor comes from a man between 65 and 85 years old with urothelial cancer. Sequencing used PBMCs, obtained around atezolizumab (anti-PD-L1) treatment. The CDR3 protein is CASSLRGTVSSGYTF. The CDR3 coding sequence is TGTGCCAGCAGCTTAAGGGGGACAGTCTCTTCCGGCTACACCTTC.